This T cell receptor beta chain was sequenced in a study of graft-versus-host responses after intestinal transplantation. The germline V gene encodes CDR1 SGHTS and CDR2 YDEGEE. With 1 base removed from V and 2 bases from J, the gap between germline ends came to 9 bases. CDR3 length: 14 residues. This clone has a handful of counts. The assay was immunoSEQ multiplex PCR, and TCRdb's table has in-frame clones only and misses some. The sample lists approximately 15,000 clones, 33% occurring once. The sequence was collected from a human patient who received an intestinal transplant. The chain recombines TRBV5-8 with TRBJ1-2; no clear D. The specimen comprised alloreactive CD4+ T cells from a mixed lymphocyte reaction culture, sampled before intestinal transplant. As to subset: CFSE-low proliferating T cells sorted from roughly six-day pre-transplant mixed lymphocyte reaction (GvH or HvG direction). The CDR3 protein is CASSLLSVNYGYTF. The CDR3 DNA follows: TGTGCCAGCAGCTTGTTATCCGTAAACTATGGCTACACCTTC.